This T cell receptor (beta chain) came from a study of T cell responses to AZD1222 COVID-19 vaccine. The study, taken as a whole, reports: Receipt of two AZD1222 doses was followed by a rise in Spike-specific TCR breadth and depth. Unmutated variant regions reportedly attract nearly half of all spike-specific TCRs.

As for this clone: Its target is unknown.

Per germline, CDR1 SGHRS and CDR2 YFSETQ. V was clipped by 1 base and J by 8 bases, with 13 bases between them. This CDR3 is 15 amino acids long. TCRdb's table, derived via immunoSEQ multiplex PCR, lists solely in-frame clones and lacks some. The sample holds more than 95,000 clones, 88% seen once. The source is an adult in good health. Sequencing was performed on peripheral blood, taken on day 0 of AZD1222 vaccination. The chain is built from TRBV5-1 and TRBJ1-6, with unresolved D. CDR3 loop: CASSLTFLRDSPLHF. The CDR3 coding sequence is TGCGCCAGCAGCTTGACATTTCTCCGGGATTCACCCCTCCACTTT.